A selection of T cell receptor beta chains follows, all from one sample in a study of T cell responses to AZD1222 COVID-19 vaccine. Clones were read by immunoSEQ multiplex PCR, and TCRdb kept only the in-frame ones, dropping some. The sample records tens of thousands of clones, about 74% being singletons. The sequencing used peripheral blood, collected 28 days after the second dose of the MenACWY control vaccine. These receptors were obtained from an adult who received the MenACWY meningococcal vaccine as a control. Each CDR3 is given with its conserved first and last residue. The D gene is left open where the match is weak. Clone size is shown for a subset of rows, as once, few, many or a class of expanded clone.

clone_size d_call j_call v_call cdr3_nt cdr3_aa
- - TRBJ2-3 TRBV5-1 TGCGCCAGCAGCTCTACGGACCTCACGCAGTATTTT CASSSTDLTQYF
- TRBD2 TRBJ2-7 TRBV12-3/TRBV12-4 TGTGCCAGTACTAGCGGGAGCATCTACGAGCAGTACTTC CASTSGSIYEQYF
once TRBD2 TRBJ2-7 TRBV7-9 TGTGCCAGCAGCACAACAAGGGGTACGGGAGGGCCCTACGAGCAGTACTTC CASSTTRGTGGPYEQYF
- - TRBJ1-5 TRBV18 TGTGCCAGCTCACCACGGCAATCCGATCAGCCCCAGCATTTT CASSPRQSDQPQHF
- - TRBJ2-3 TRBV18 TGTGCCAGCTCACCAACCCCGAACCGGGCGGGGACAGATACGCAGTATTTT CASSPTPNRAGTDTQYF
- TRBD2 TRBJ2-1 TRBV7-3 TGTGCCAGCAGCGTTACGGGAGGGCTAGGTGAGCAGTTCTTC CASSVTGGLGEQFF
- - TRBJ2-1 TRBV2 TGTGCCACCATGAGAGGGATCCCGGGGAATGAGCAGTTCTTC CATMRGIPGNEQFF
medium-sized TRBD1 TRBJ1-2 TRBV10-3 TGTGCCATCAGTAGGGGACAGGGGGATGACGATGGCTACACCTTC CAISRGQGDDDGYTF
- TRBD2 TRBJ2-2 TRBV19 TGTGCCAGTAGTATTGGCCTAGCGGGAGGGCCAGGCGGGGAGCTGTTTTTT CASSIGLAGGPGGELFF
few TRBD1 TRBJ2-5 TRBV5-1 TGCGCCAGCAGCTTGGCCGCGACAGGGGGAGGAGAGACCCAGTACTTC CASSLAATGGGETQYF
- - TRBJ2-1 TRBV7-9 TGTGCCAGCAGCCCCCCATTTCGAACTAGGACTTACAATGAGCAGTTCTTC CASSPPFRTRTYNEQFF
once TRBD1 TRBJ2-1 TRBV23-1 TGCGCCAGCAGTCAATCGGGAACAGGGGATAAAGGGCAGTTCTTC CASSQSGTGDKGQFF
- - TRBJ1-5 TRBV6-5 TGTGCCAGCAGTTACTCTATGGGGGCGGGCAATCAGCCCCAGCATTTT CASSYSMGAGNQPQHF
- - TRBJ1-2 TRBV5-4 TGTGCCAGCAGCTTGGACAGGGTGGATGGCTACACCTTC CASSLDRVDGYTF
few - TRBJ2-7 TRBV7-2 TGTGCCAGCAGCTTAGTGGGCCGGTACGAGCAGTACTTC CASSLVGRYEQYF
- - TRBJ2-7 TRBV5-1 TGCGCCAGCAGCCCGGAGGGCGAATACGAGCAGTACTTC CASSPEGEYEQYF
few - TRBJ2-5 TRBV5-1 TGCGCCAGCAGCTTGGACCTCGGAACCCAGTACTTC CASSLDLGTQYF
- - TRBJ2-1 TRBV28 TGTGCCAGCAGTGAACAGGGAATTGAGCAGTTCTTC CASSEQGIEQFF
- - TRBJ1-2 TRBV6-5 TGTGCCAGCAGTTACGCAGGGACCTATGGCTACACCTTC CASSYAGTYGYTF
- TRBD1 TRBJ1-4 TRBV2 TGTGCCAGCACCGGAGGGACAGGGGGTTATGAAAAACTGTTTTTT CASTGGTGGYEKLFF
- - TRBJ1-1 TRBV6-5 TGTGCCACCAAACAAGTGGGCGAAGCTTTCTTT CATKQVGEAFF
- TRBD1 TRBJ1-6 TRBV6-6 TGTGCCATCCGGACAGGGGGTGATAATTCACCCCTCCACTTT CAIRTGGDNSPLHF
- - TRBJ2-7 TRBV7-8 TGTGCCAGCAGCCCTCGACTAGTCTACGAGCAGTACTTC CASSPRLVYEQYF
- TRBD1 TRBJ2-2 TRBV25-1 TGTGCCAGCAGAAAGACAGGGGACACCGGGGAGCTGTTTTTT CASRKTGDTGELFF
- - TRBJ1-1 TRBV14 TGTGCCAGCAGCCAAGATATAGGATACACTGAAGCTTTCTTT CASSQDIGYTEAFF
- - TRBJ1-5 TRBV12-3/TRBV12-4 TGTGCCAGCAGTTCAGGGGATCAGCCCCAGCATTTT CASSSGDQPQHF
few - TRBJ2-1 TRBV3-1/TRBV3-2 TGTGCCAGCAGCCAAGATGGGCGGGATTACAATGAGCAGTTCTTC CASSQDGRDYNEQFF
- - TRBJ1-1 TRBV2 TGTGCCAGCACCAGTCTTAAGAACACTGAAGCTTTCTTT CASTSLKNTEAFF
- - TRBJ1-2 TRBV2 TGTGCCAGCAGTGAGAGCTATGGCTACACCTTC CASSESYGYTF
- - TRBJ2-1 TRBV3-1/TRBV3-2 TGTGCCAGCAGCCAAGTTGCAGGCACCTACAATGAGCAGTTCTTC CASSQVAGTYNEQFF
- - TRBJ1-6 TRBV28 TGTGCCAGCAGTTCAGGTCGGGGCTATAATTCACCCCTCCACTTT CASSSGRGYNSPLHF
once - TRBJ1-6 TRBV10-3 TGTGCCATCTTGGGACAACAAGGATCACCCCTCCACTTT CAILGQQGSPLHF
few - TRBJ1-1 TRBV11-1 TGTGCCAGCAGCTTAGTGCCCAGTGAAGCTTTCTTT CASSLVPSEAFF
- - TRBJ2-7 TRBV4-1 TGCGCCAGCAGCCAGGAACTACGCTACGAGCAGTACTTC CASSQELRYEQYF
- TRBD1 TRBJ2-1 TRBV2 TGTGCCAGCAACCCGAACGGCAGGGGGCTCTACAATGAGCAGTTCTTC CASNPNGRGLYNEQFF
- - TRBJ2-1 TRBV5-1 TGCGCCAGCAGGAGGAAACTAGACTACAATGAGCAGTTCTTC CASRRKLDYNEQFF
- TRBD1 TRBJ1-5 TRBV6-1 TGTGCCAGCAGTGGGGGACTCGGGACAGGGCATCAGCCCCAGCATTTT CASSGGLGTGHQPQHF
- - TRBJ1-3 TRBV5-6 TGTGCCAGCAGCTGGGCGACTGGAAACACCATATATTTT CASSWATGNTIYF
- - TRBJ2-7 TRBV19 TGTGCCAGTAGTAAGTCGATGGAAAACGAGCAGTACTTC CASSKSMENEQYF
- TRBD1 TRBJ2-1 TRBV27 TGTGCCAGCAGTAGGGGACAGGGGGGATACAATGAGCAGTTCTTC CASSRGQGGYNEQFF
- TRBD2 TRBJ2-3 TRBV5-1 TGCGCCAGCAGTGATGGGACTAGCAGCACAGATACGCAGTATTTT CASSDGTSSTDTQYF
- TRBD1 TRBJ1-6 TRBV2 TGTGCCAGCAGTGAATATCAGGCGGGACAGGCCTCAAATTCACCCCTCCACTTT CASSEYQAGQASNSPLHF
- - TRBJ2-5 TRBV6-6 TGTGCCAGCAGTTATAAGAAGGGGCTTGAGACCCAGTACTTC CASSYKKGLETQYF